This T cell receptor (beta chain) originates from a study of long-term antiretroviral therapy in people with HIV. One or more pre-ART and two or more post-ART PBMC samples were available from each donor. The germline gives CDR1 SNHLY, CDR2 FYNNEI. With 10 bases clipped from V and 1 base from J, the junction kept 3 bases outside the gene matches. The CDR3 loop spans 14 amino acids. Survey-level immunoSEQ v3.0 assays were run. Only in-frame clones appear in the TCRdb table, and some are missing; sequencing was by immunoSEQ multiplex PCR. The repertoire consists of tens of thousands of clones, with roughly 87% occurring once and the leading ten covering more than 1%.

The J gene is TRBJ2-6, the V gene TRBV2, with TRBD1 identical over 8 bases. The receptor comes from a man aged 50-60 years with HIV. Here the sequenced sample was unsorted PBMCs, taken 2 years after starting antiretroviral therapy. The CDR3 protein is CATDRGSGANVLTF. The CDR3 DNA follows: TGTGCCACCGACAGGGGTTCTGGGGCCAACGTCCTGACTTTC.